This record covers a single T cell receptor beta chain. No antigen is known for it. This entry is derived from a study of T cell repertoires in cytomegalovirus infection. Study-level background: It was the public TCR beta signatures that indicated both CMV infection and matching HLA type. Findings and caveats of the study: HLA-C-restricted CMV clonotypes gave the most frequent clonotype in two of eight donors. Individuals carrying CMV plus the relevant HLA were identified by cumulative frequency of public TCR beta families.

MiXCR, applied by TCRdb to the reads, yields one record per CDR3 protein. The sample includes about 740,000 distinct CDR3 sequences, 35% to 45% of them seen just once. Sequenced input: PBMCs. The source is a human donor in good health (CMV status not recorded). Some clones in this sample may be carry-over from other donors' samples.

The CDR3 sequence is CATLDRDAEAFF. The CDR3 region has the DNA TGTGCCACCCTTGACAGAGACGCTGAAGCTTTCTTT. The chain combines TRBV10-3 with TRBJ1-1, with a weak D call TRBD1 (5 bases). CDR1 and CDR2 from the germline V gene are ENHRY and SYGVKD. This CDR3 region has 12 residues. V lost 10 bases to trimming and J lost 6 bases, with 15 bases between them.